The rows below give T cell receptor beta chains drawn from one sample of a study of Graves' ophthalmopathy and Graves' hyperthyroidism. TCRdb independently ran MiXCR on the multiplex PCR reads; one entry per CDR3 protein. Of approximately 160,000 distinct CDR3 sequences listed, 35% to 50% are singletons. The sample consisted of peripheral blood. The receptors stem from a man aged 25-45 years with Graves' ophthalmopathy. The CDR3 runs from the conserved cysteine through the conserved F or W. A D gene is named only where the DNA matches it firmly. Expanded clones are given a class, and other clones once, few, many or no size at all.

j_gene: TRBJ2-7
abundance: few
v_gene: TRBV30
d_gene: -
len: 12
CDR3aa: CAWSVGATGQYF
CDR3nt: TGTGCCTGGAGTGTAGGGGCGACAGGGCAGTACTTC

j_gene: TRBJ1-1
abundance: many
v_gene: TRBV3-1
d_gene: TRBD1
len: 15
CDR3aa: CASSQDRLGQLEAFF
CDR3nt: TGTGCCAGCAGCCAAGATCGGTTGGGACAGCTTGAAGCTTTCTTT

j_gene: TRBJ1-1
abundance: many
v_gene: TRBV12-3/TRBV12-4
d_gene: TRBD1
len: 13
CDR3aa: CASSLSGGAEAFF
CDR3nt: TGTGCCAGCAGTTTGTCAGGGGGTGCTGAAGCTTTCTTT

j_gene: TRBJ2-5
abundance: many
v_gene: TRBV10-3
d_gene: -
len: 13
CDR3aa: CAIRDSLRETQYF
CDR3nt: TGTGCCATCAGGGACTCCCTGCGAGAGACCCAGTACTTC

j_gene: TRBJ2-7
abundance: -
v_gene: TRBV12-3/TRBV12-4
d_gene: TRBD1
len: 15
CDR3aa: CASSSNRGNNYEQYF
CDR3nt: TGTGCCAGCAGTAGCAACAGGGGGAATAACTACGAGCAGTACTTC

j_gene: TRBJ2-5
abundance: -
v_gene: TRBV20-1
d_gene: -
len: 11
CDR3aa: CSATPEGTQYF
CDR3nt: TGCAGTGCTACCCCGGAAGGGACCCAGTACTTC

j_gene: TRBJ1-1
abundance: -
v_gene: TRBV6-2/TRBV6-3
d_gene: -
len: 13
CDR3aa: CASRHTLNTEAFF
CDR3nt: TGTGCCAGCAGACACACCCTTAACACTGAAGCTTTCTTT

j_gene: TRBJ2-2
abundance: -
v_gene: TRBV28
d_gene: -
len: 16
CDR3aa: CASSLLGDIFTGELFF
CDR3nt: TGTGCCAGCAGTTTGTTAGGGGACATTTTCACCGGGGAGCTGTTTTTT

j_gene: TRBJ2-2
abundance: many
v_gene: TRBV12-3/TRBV12-4
d_gene: -
len: 15
CDR3aa: CASSLDSLRTGELFF
CDR3nt: TGTGCCAGCAGTTTAGACAGTCTTAGGACCGGGGAGCTGTTTTTT

j_gene: TRBJ1-1
abundance: many
v_gene: TRBV6-1
d_gene: -
len: 12
CDR3aa: CASSERHSEAFF
CDR3nt: TGTGCCAGCAGTGAACGGCACTCTGAAGCTTTCTTT

j_gene: TRBJ1-1
abundance: -
v_gene: TRBV19
d_gene: -
len: 14
CDR3aa: CASSIDVTVAEAFF
CDR3nt: TGTGCCAGTAGTATAGATGTTACGGTCGCTGAAGCTTTCTTT

j_gene: TRBJ2-7
abundance: -
v_gene: TRBV5-1
d_gene: TRBD1
len: 15
CDR3aa: CASRPGQGASYEQYF
CDR3nt: TGCGCCAGCAGGCCGGGACAGGGGGCATCCTACGAGCAGTACTTC

j_gene: TRBJ2-7
abundance: -
v_gene: TRBV20-1
d_gene: TRBD2
len: 18
CDR3aa: CSARVLQGLARETYEQYF
CDR3nt: TGCAGTGCTAGAGTTCTTCAGGGACTAGCGCGAGAAACCTACGAGCAGTACTTC

j_gene: TRBJ1-2
abundance: -
v_gene: TRBV6-1
d_gene: -
len: 13
CDR3aa: CASSEAGSRGYTF
CDR3nt: TGTGCCAGCAGTGAAGCAGGGTCTCGTGGCTACACCTTC

j_gene: TRBJ1-6
abundance: many
v_gene: TRBV25-1
d_gene: -
len: 15
CDR3aa: CASSGVSFYNSPLHF
CDR3nt: TGTGCCAGCAGTGGGGTGTCCTTCTATAATTCACCCCTCCACTTT

j_gene: TRBJ2-7
abundance: many
v_gene: TRBV20-1
d_gene: -
len: 12
CDR3aa: CSAAQKGYEQYF
CDR3nt: TGCAGTGCGGCGCAGAAGGGCTACGAGCAGTACTTC

j_gene: TRBJ1-2
abundance: -
v_gene: TRBV6-5
d_gene: -
len: 13
CDR3aa: CASSYGNNYGYTF
CDR3nt: TGTGCCAGCAGTTACGGCAATAACTATGGCTACACCTTC

j_gene: TRBJ2-7
abundance: many
v_gene: TRBV28
d_gene: TRBD1
len: 17
CDR3aa: CASSSPPGQGAWDEQYF
CDR3nt: TGTGCCAGCAGTTCCCCCCCTGGGCAGGGGGCATGGGACGAGCAGTACTTC

j_gene: TRBJ2-7
abundance: once
v_gene: TRBV7-9
d_gene: -
len: 15
CDR3aa: CASSYFPGPGYEQYF
CDR3nt: TGTGCCAGCAGCTACTTTCCGGGACCCGGCTACGAGCAGTACTTC

j_gene: TRBJ1-3
abundance: many
v_gene: TRBV11-2
d_gene: -
len: 17
CDR3aa: CASSLGPGRPGGNTIYF
CDR3nt: TGTGCCAGCAGCTTAGGTCCGGGGCGCCCCGGTGGAAACACCATATATTTT

j_gene: TRBJ2-7
abundance: many
v_gene: TRBV7-8
d_gene: -
len: 13
CDR3aa: CASSPGRHYEQYF
CDR3nt: TGTGCCAGCAGCCCCGGACGTCACTACGAGCAGTACTTC

j_gene: TRBJ1-5
abundance: -
v_gene: TRBV6-5
d_gene: -
len: 15
CDR3aa: CASSFVVPPNQPQHF
CDR3nt: TGTGCCAGCAGTTTCGTGGTGCCACCAAATCAGCCCCAGCATTTT

j_gene: TRBJ2-4
abundance: many
v_gene: TRBV30
d_gene: -
len: 14
CDR3aa: CAWSVGLAKNIQYF
CDR3nt: TGTGCCTGGAGTGTCGGTTTAGCCAAAAACATTCAGTACTTC

j_gene: TRBJ2-2
abundance: many
v_gene: TRBV7-2
d_gene: -
len: 14
CDR3aa: CASSLVGDTGELFF
CDR3nt: TGTGCCAGCAGCTTAGTTGGCGACACCGGGGAGCTGTTTTTT

j_gene: TRBJ2-5
abundance: -
v_gene: TRBV6-1
d_gene: -
len: 14
CDR3aa: CASTRSRGGLTQYF
CDR3nt: TGTGCCAGCACACGATCCCGGGGCGGTTTAACCCAGTACTTC

j_gene: TRBJ2-7
abundance: many
v_gene: TRBV2
d_gene: TRBD2
len: 17
CDR3aa: CASSEFTPTGGSYEQYF
CDR3nt: TGTGCCAGCAGTGAGTTCACCCCAACGGGAGGCTCCTACGAGCAGTACTTC

j_gene: TRBJ2-7
abundance: many
v_gene: TRBV19
d_gene: -
len: 15
CDR3aa: CASSITGTKTYEQYF
CDR3nt: TGTGCCAGTAGTATAACCGGGACCAAGACCTACGAGCAGTACTTC

j_gene: TRBJ2-5
abundance: many
v_gene: TRBV4-3
d_gene: -
len: 15
CDR3aa: CASSYVYGAGETQYF
CDR3nt: TGCGCCAGCAGCTACGTTTACGGAGCTGGCGAGACCCAGTACTTC

j_gene: TRBJ2-5
abundance: -
v_gene: TRBV20-1
d_gene: -
len: 13
CDR3aa: CSADGLEGKTQYF
CDR3nt: TGCAGTGCGGACGGACTGGAGGGGAAGACCCAGTACTTC

j_gene: TRBJ2-2
abundance: many
v_gene: TRBV5-1
d_gene: -
len: 14
CDR3aa: CASTPGQNTGELFF
CDR3nt: TGCGCCAGTACCCCGGGACAGAACACCGGGGAGCTGTTTTTT

j_gene: TRBJ1-5
abundance: -
v_gene: TRBV27
d_gene: -
len: 14
CDR3aa: CASSFALSNQPQHF
CDR3nt: TGTGCCAGCAGTTTTGCGTTGAGCAATCAGCCCCAGCATTTT

j_gene: TRBJ2-7
abundance: -
v_gene: TRBV12-3/TRBV12-4
d_gene: TRBD2
len: 19
CDR3aa: CASTKPGLAGNGVSYGQYF
CDR3nt: TGTGCCAGCACCAAACCAGGACTAGCGGGAAACGGGGTATCCTACGGGCAGTACTTC

j_gene: TRBJ1-6
abundance: many
v_gene: TRBV20-1
d_gene: -
len: 13
CDR3aa: CSAGEHYNSPLHF
CDR3nt: TGCAGTGCTGGGGAGCACTATAATTCACCCCTCCACTTT

j_gene: TRBJ2-3
abundance: -
v_gene: TRBV6-1
d_gene: -
len: 14
CDR3aa: CASRRTLSTDTQYF
CDR3nt: TGTGCCAGCAGACGGACACTCAGCACAGATACGCAGTATTTT

j_gene: TRBJ2-2
abundance: many
v_gene: TRBV6-5
d_gene: -
len: 13
CDR3aa: CASSYSRTGELFF
CDR3nt: TGTGCCAGCAGTTACTCGAGAACCGGGGAGCTGTTTTTT

j_gene: TRBJ2-5
abundance: many
v_gene: TRBV7-2
d_gene: TRBD2
len: 18
CDR3aa: CASSLLGVPAGGHETQYF
CDR3nt: TGTGCCAGCAGCTTACTGGGTGTCCCAGCGGGAGGTCACGAGACCCAGTACTTC

j_gene: TRBJ1-5
abundance: many
v_gene: TRBV18
d_gene: -
len: 15
CDR3aa: CASSPTGFSDQPQHF
CDR3nt: TGTGCCAGCTCACCTACAGGGTTTTCGGATCAGCCCCAGCATTTT

j_gene: TRBJ2-2
abundance: -
v_gene: TRBV27
d_gene: -
len: 13
CDR3aa: CASSSTTAGELFF
CDR3nt: TGTGCCAGCAGTTCAACCACGGCCGGGGAGCTGTTTTTT

j_gene: TRBJ2-5
abundance: many
v_gene: TRBV28
d_gene: -
len: 13
CDR3aa: CASKSSPGGTQYF
CDR3nt: TGTGCCAGTAAAAGTTCCCCGGGCGGGACCCAGTACTTC

j_gene: TRBJ2-5
abundance: many
v_gene: TRBV7-2
d_gene: -
len: 14
CDR3aa: CASRAGREQETQYF
CDR3nt: TGTGCCAGTCGCGCTGGCAGGGAGCAAGAGACCCAGTACTTC

j_gene: TRBJ2-5
abundance: -
v_gene: TRBV6-1
d_gene: TRBD1
len: 16
CDR3aa: CASSEERGQGRETQYF
CDR3nt: TGTGCCAGCAGTGAAGAAAGAGGACAGGGGAGGGAGACCCAGTACTTC

j_gene: TRBJ2-7
abundance: -
v_gene: TRBV7-8
d_gene: -
len: 14
CDR3aa: CASSFSRVSYEQYF
CDR3nt: TGTGCCAGCAGCTTCTCGAGGGTGAGTTACGAGCAGTACTTC

j_gene: TRBJ2-7
abundance: many
v_gene: TRBV5-1
d_gene: -
len: 14
CDR3aa: CASSLSRGGYEQYF
CDR3nt: TGCGCCAGCAGCTTGAGTAGGGGCGGCTACGAGCAGTACTTC

j_gene: TRBJ2-2
abundance: few
v_gene: TRBV12-3/TRBV12-4
d_gene: TRBD2
len: 16
CDR3aa: CASSPLTSANTGELFF
CDR3nt: TGTGCCAGCAGTCCCCTGACTAGCGCGAACACCGGGGAGCTGTTTTTT

j_gene: TRBJ2-7
abundance: -
v_gene: TRBV12-5
d_gene: -
len: 14
CDR3aa: CASGFGMGSDEQYF
CDR3nt: TGTGCTAGTGGTTTTGGGATGGGTTCGGACGAGCAGTACTTC

j_gene: TRBJ2-2
abundance: -
v_gene: TRBV28
d_gene: -
len: 14
CDR3aa: CASSPTENTGELFF
CDR3nt: TGTGCCAGCAGTCCGACAGAGAACACCGGGGAGCTGTTTTTT

j_gene: TRBJ1-1
abundance: many
v_gene: TRBV7-2
d_gene: TRBD1
len: 16
CDR3aa: CASREYTTGGLTEAFF
CDR3nt: TGTGCCAGCAGAGAGTACACTACAGGGGGCTTAACTGAAGCTTTCTTT

j_gene: TRBJ1-5
abundance: many
v_gene: TRBV6-2/TRBV6-3
d_gene: -
len: 13
CDR3aa: CASSYGGNQPQHF
CDR3nt: TGTGCCAGCAGTTACGGGGGCAATCAGCCCCAGCATTTT

j_gene: TRBJ1-1
abundance: -
v_gene: TRBV28
d_gene: -
len: 13
CDR3aa: CASLDLGNTEAFF
CDR3nt: TGTGCCAGCTTGGACCTTGGGAACACTGAAGCTTTCTTT

j_gene: TRBJ2-7
abundance: many
v_gene: TRBV12-3/TRBV12-4
d_gene: TRBD2
len: 16
CDR3aa: CASSLARREVSYEQYF
CDR3nt: TGTGCCAGCAGTTTAGCGCGGCGGGAGGTCTCCTACGAGCAGTACTTC

j_gene: TRBJ1-1
abundance: many
v_gene: TRBV29-1
d_gene: -
len: 13
CDR3aa: CSVRSGVNTEAFF
CDR3nt: TGCAGCGTTCGGTCGGGGGTGAACACTGAAGCTTTCTTT

j_gene: TRBJ1-2
abundance: many
v_gene: TRBV28
d_gene: -
len: 11
CDR3aa: CASSIGGYYTF
CDR3nt: TGTGCCAGTTCTATCGGTGGATACTACACCTTC

j_gene: TRBJ2-7
abundance: -
v_gene: TRBV28
d_gene: -
len: 15
CDR3aa: CASSMTGTLIYEQYF
CDR3nt: TGTGCCAGCAGCATGACCGGGACTCTAATCTACGAGCAGTACTTC